This entry features one T cell receptor beta chain sequence. What it recognizes is unknown. A much larger clone lies one base from this, so it may be a read error. The data belong to a study of CD8+CD57+ T cells in acquired aplastic anemia. As for the study in general: Sorted CD4+ and CD8+ cells yielded DNA averaging about 2.9 ug. The study obtained 8.5 million to 12 million reads on average for CD4+ cells from healthy donors.

CDR1 is SGHAT and CDR2 is FQNNGV in the germline V gene. V lost 4 bases to trimming and J lost 7 bases; unmatched junction nucleotides: 13. This CDR3 has 17 amino acids. Overall study findings and caveats: Found in both controls and patients were approximately 31 CD8+ CDR3 sequences. For CD8+ Simpson's diversity, patients and controls showed no significant difference.

CDR3 and TCR beta VDJ profiling relied on a genomic DNA template. One entry per CDR3 protein, called by TCRdb with MiXCR from the reads. The sample comprises 200,000 to 250,000 distinct CDR3 sequences, about 37% of which are singletons, and about 1.1% rests with the top ten. The sequence came from a human donor in good health, serving as a control. Sequencing was performed on sorted CD4+, CD8+, or CD8+CD57+ T cells (not recorded which) from PBMCs. The rearrangement joins TRBV11-2 to TRBJ2-1, with 10 bases identical to TRBD2. CDR3: CASSSDRAGGHVNEQFF. The CDR3 DNA follows: TGTGCCAGCAGCTCCGACCGAGCGGGGGGGCATGTTAATGAGCAGTTCTTC.